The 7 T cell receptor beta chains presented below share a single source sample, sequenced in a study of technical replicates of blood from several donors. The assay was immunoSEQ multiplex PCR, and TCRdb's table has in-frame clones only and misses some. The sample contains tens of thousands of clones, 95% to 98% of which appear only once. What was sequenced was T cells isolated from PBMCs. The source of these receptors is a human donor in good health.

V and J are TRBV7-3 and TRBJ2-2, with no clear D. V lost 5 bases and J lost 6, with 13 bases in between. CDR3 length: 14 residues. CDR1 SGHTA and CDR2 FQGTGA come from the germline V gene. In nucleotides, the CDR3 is TGTGCCAGCAGCACCCCAGAAAGTCCCGGGGAGCTGTTTTTT. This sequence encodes CASSTPESPGELFF.

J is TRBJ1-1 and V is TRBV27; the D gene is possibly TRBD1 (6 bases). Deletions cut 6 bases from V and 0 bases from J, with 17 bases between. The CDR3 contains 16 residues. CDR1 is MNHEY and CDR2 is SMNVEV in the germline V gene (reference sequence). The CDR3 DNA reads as TGTGCCAGCAGCTCCCAGACGGGACACTTGAACACTGAAGCTTTCTTT. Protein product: CASSSQTGHLNTEAFF.

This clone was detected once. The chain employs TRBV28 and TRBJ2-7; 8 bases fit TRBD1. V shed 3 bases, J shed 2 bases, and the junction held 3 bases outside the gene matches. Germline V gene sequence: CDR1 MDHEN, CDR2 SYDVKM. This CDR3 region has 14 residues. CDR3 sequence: CASSLGQAAYEQYF. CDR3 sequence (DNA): TGTGCCAGCAGTTTGGGACAGGCCGCCTACGAGCAGTACTTC.

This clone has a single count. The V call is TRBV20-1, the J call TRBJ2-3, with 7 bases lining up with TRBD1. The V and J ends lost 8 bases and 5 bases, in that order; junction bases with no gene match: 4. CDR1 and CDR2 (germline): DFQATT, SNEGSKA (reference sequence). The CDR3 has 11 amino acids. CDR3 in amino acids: CSPNRGDTQYF. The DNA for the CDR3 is TGCAGTCCCAACAGGGGAGATACGCAGTATTTT.

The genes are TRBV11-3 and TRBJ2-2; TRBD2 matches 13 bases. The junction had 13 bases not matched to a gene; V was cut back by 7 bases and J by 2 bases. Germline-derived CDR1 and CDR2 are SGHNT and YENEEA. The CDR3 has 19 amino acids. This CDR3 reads CASTKPPRLAGGNTGELFF. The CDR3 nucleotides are TGTGCCAGCACCAAACCCCCGCGACTAGCGGGAGGTAACACCGGGGAGCTGTTTTTT. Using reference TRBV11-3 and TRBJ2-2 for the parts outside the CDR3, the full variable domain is EAGVVQSPRYKIIEKKQPVAFWCNPISGHNTLYWYLQNLGQGPELLIRYENEEAVDDSQLPKDRFSAERLKGVDSTLKIQPAELGDSAVYLCASTKPPRLAGGNTGELFFGEGSRLTVL.

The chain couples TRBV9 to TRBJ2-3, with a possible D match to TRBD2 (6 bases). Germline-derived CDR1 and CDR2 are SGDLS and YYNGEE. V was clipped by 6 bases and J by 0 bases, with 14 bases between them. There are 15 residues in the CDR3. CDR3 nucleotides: TGTGCCAGCAAAGGAACTAGCTCTAGCACAGATACGCAGTATTTT. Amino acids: CASKGTSSSTDTQYF.

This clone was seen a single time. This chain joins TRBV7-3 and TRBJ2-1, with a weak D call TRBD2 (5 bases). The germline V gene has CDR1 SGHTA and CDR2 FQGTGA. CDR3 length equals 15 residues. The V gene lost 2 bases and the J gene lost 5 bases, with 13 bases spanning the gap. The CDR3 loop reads CASSLLSPGNNEQFF. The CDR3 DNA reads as TGTGCCAGCAGCTTACTAAGTCCGGGGAACAATGAGCAGTTCTTC.